This TCR beta chain was captured by sequencing in a study of blood T cell repertoires in COVID-19 (dated by TCRdb to 2018 to 2020). Study-level background: Samples from collaborators originated in the United States, Italy and Spain and spanned both the acute and convalescent phases of COVID-19. The repertoires were made available in a free public database intended to serve as a resource for research on the immune response to SARS-CoV-2. Samples were obtained from the ongoing ImmuneRACE study (first 160 participants) and from 1,254 subjects provided by 6 global collaborators. The sample metadata nearly always contained a de-identified subject ID, COVID-19 status, age in years and sex. Where available, HLA class I and class II types were obtained from metadata supplied by the sample provider rather than from assay-based typing. Subjects who had been exposed to COVID-19, were actively infected with it, or had recovered from it provided the deeply sampled blood TCRbeta repertoires that made up the dataset. The material from the prospective study consisted of cDNA or gDNA derived from T cells, B-cell-depleted T cells, or PBMCs.

The germline V gene specifies SGHRS as CDR1 and YFSETQ as CDR2. Including cysteine and phenylalanine, the CDR3 has 14 amino acids. Just the 42-base CDR3 DNA is kept, in frame starting at base 1. V is pruned by 4 bases and J by 0 bases, leaving 3 bases of the junction without a gene match. The immunoSEQ Assay, a bias-controlled multiplex PCR, was used to amplify TCRbeta CDR3 regions from genomic DNA. Per the source publication's procedure: Within the assay, amplification of reference gene primers was used to estimate how many nucleated cells each sample contained. Sequence reads were collapsed and filtered to measure the absolute abundance of every unique TCRbeta CDR3 rearrangement. For each sample, productive Simpson clonality was calculated as the square root of Simpson's diversity index over productive rearrangements. Entries here come from immuneACCESS through TCRdb and include only in-frame sequences with V and J called. Some clones fail to appear in such tables; in the studies checked, an unresolved V gene covers under half of the shortfall, and the cause of the remainder is unknown. Clone size and V and J calls were adopted from that table, with D and trimming inferred from the DNA. Across this sample there are 300,000 or so clones, with about 82% seen only once. Clones ranked in the top ten supply around 4% of the sample.

Points the paper makes about the study in general: Clinical and demographic metadata were provided uncurated, with the amount varying by source and participant.

On this clone itself: The target of this receptor is not known. No base qualities exist here, and no much larger clone lies one base off it.

The collaborating institutions used their own protocols to collect whole blood in K2EDTA tubes. For TCRbeta analysis, collaborators shipped samples in one of three forms: frozen whole blood, isolated PBMCs, or DNA extracted from either of those sample types. The sample taken for sequencing was peripheral blood. The receptor chain draws on TRBV5-1 and TRBJ2-5; TRBD1 aligns with 7 central bases. This sequence was found in a woman aged 45-65 years with active or convalescent COVID-19. For the CDR3, the sequence is CASSRQGDQETQYF. The bases read TGCGCCAGCAGCCGACAGGGCGACCAAGAGACCCAGTACTTC.